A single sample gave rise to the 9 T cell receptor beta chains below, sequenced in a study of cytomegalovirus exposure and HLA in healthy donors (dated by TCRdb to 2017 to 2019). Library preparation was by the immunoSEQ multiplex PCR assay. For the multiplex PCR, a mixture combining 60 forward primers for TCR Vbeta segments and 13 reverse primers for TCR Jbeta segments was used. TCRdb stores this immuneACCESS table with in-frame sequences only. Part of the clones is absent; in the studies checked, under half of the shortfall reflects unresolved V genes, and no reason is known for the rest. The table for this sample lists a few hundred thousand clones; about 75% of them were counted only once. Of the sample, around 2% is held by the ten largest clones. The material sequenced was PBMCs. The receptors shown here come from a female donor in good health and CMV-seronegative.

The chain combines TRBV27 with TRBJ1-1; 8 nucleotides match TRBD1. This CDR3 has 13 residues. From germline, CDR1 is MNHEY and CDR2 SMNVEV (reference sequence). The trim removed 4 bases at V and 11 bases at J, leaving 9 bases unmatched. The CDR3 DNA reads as TGTGCCAGCAGTTCCGGGACAGGCATAAGGGCTTTCTTT. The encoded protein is CASSSGTGIRAFF.

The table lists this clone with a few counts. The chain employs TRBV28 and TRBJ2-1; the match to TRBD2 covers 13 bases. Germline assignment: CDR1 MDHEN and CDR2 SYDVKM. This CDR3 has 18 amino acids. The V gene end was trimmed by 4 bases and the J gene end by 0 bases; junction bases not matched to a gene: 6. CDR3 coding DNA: TGTGCCAGCAGTTACCCGGGACTAGCGGGGAGCTCCTACAATGAGCAGTTCTTC. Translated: CASSYPGLAGSSYNEQFF.

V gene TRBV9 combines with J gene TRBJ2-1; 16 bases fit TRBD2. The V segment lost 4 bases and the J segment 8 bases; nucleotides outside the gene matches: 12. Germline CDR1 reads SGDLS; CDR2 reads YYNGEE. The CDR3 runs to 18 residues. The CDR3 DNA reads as TGTGCCAGCAGCTGGGTTGATGGGACTAGCGGGAGGGTCGATGAGCAGTTCTTC. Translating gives CASSWVDGTSGRVDEQFF. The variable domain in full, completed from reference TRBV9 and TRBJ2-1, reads DSGVTQTPKHLITATGQRVTLRCSPRSGDLSVYWYQQSLDQGLQFLIQYYNGEERAKGNILERFSAQQFPDLHSELNLSSLELGDSALYFCASSWVDGTSGRVDEQFFGPGTRLTVL.

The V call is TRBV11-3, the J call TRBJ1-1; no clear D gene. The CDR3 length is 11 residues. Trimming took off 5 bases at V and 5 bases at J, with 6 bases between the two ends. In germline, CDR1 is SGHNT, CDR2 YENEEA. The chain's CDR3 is CASSHSTEAFF. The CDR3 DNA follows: TGTGCCAGCAGCCATAGTACTGAAGCTTTCTTT.

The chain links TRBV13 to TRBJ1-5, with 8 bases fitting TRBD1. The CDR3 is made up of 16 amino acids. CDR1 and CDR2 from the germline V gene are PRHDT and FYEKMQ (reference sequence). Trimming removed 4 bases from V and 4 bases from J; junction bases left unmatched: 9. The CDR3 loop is CASSSSRHRGNQPQHF. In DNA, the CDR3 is TGTGCCAGCAGCTCATCACGGCACAGGGGGAATCAGCCCCAGCATTTT. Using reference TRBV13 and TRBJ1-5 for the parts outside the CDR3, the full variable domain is AAGVIQSPRHLIKEKRETATLKCYPIPRHDTVYWYQQGPGQDPQFLISFYEKMQSDKGSIPDRFSAQQFSDYHSELNMSSLELGDSALYFCASSSSRHRGNQPQHFGDGTRLSIL.

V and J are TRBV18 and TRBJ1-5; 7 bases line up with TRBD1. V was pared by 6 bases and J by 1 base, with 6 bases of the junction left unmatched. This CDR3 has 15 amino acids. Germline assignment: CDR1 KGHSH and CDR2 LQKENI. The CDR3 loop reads CASSLLQGSNQPQHF. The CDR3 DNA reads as TGTGCCAGCTCCCTACTACAGGGGAGCAATCAGCCCCAGCATTTT.

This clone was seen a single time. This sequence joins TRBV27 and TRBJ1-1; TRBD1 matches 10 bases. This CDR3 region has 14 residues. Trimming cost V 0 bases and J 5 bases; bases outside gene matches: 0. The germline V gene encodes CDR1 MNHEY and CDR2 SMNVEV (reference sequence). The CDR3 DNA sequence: TGTGCCAGCAGTTTATCGGACAGGGGGACTGAAGCTTTCTTT. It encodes CASSLSDRGTEAFF.

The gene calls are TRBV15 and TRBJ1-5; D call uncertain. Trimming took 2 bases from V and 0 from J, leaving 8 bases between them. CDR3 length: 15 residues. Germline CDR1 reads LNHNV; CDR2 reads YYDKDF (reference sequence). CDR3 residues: CATSRSQVSNQPQHF. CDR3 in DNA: TGTGCCACCAGCAGAAGCCAGGTTAGCAATCAGCCCCAGCATTTT.

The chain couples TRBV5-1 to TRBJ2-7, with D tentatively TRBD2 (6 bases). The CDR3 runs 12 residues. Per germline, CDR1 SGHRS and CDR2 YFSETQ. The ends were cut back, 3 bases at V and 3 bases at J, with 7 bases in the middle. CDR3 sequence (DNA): TGCGCCAGCAGCTCGGGAGACTACGAGCAGTACTTC. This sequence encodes CASSSGDYEQYF.